These 29 T cell receptor beta chains were all obtained from the same sample, sequenced in a study of blood T cell repertoires in COVID-19. Using immunoSEQ multiplex PCR, the repertoire was profiled, and TCRdb retains in-frame clones only, with some absent. The sample gives some 320,000 clones, roughly 90% of which show up once; less than 3% is in the top ten. The material sequenced was PBMCs or T cells enriched from blood (not recorded which). These receptors all come from a woman between 50 and 59 years old who had been exposed to COVID-19.

This chain links TRBV5-1 with TRBJ2-6; D possibly corresponds to TRBD1 (6 bases). Germline lookup yields CDR1 SGHRS and CDR2 YFSETQ. The CDR3 has 16 amino acids. Trimming removed 0 bases from V and 1 base from J, with 8 bases in between. The CDR3 DNA follows: TGCGCCAGCAGCTTGGGTACAGGGTCTGGGGCCAACGTCCTGACTTTC. This encodes CASSLGTGSGANVLTF.

V and J are TRBV2 and TRBJ2-2, with a weak D call TRBD2 (6 bases). V was trimmed by 2 bases and J by 7 bases, leaving 11 bases between them. The germline CDR1 and CDR2 sequences are SNHLY and FYNNEI. The CDR3 totals 14 residues. CDR3 amino acids: CASSEFGGGGELFF. The DNA for the CDR3 is TGTGCCAGCAGTGAATTCGGGGGTGGCGGGGAGCTGTTTTTT.

The genes are TRBV9 and TRBJ2-3; 10 bases align to TRBD1. Germline-derived CDR1 and CDR2 are SGDLS and YYNGEE. There are 15 residues in the CDR3. V dropped 4 bases and J dropped 3; count of bases not matched to a gene: 5. CDR3 nucleotide sequence: TGTGCCAGCAGCACACGACAGGGGGCTACAGATACGCAGTATTTT. It specifies CASSTRQGATDTQYF.

This clone was observed a single time. V is TRBV4-1 and J is TRBJ2-7, with 7 positions matching TRBD1. The CDR3 runs to 15 residues. Germline V gene sequence: CDR1 MGHRA, CDR2 YSYEKL. Losses at the gene ends were 2 bases for V and 6 bases for J; bases not matched to a gene: 10. CDR3 amino acids: CASSQIDREGLEQYF. DNA of the CDR3: TGCGCCAGCAGCCAAATAGACAGGGAAGGACTCGAGCAGTACTTC.

V gene TRBV19 combines with J gene TRBJ1-1; D is ambiguous. CDR3 size: 13 residues. Germline V CDR1 and CDR2: LNHDA, SQIVND (reference sequence). Trimming removed 4 bases at V and 1 base at J, with 7 bases between. The CDR3 region has the DNA TGTGCCAGTAGTAAAAGACAGAACACTGAAGCTTTCTTT. It codes for CASSKRQNTEAFF. Together with reference TRBV19 and TRBJ1-1, the CDR3 gives the full variable domain: DGGITQSPKYLFRKEGQNVTLSCEQNLNHDAMYWYRQDPGQGLRLIYYSQIVNDFQKGDIAEGYSVSREKKESFPLTVTSAQKNPTAFYLCASSKRQNTEAFFGQGTRLTVV.

The genes are TRBV7-2 and TRBJ2-2; 10 nucleotides agree with TRBD1. Germline V gene sequence: CDR1 SGHTA, CDR2 FQGNSA. The CDR3 is 16 amino acids. Trimming removed 2 bases from V and 6 bases from J; junction bases left unmatched: 6. The CDR3 protein is CASSLRTGGVSGELFF. The CDR3 DNA reads as TGTGCCAGCAGCTTAAGGACAGGGGGGGTCTCCGGGGAGCTGTTTTTT.

V and J are TRBV7-2 and TRBJ1-2; 8 nucleotides match TRBD1. The CDR3 is 17 residues long. The J segment lost 6 bases and the V segment lost 0 bases, leaving 12 bases of the junction unmatched. CDR1 SGHTA and CDR2 FQGNSA come from the germline V gene. As DNA, the CDR3 is TGTGCCAGCAGCTTAGCCCTCACCGGGACAGGAATAAATGGCTACACCTTC. It encodes CASSLALTGTGINGYTF.

The chain is built from TRBV3-1 (or the pseudogene TRBV3-2) and TRBJ2-5; 10 bases are a match to TRBD1. The CDR3 has 15 residues. Germline CDR1 LGHDT, CDR2 YNNKEL (reference sequence). The V and J ends lost 2 bases and 8 bases, in that order; junction bases with no gene match: 8. The CDR3 is CASSQRAGQGPTQYF. The CDR3 DNA reads as TGTGCCAGCAGCCAAAGGGCGGGACAGGGGCCAACCCAGTACTTC.

This sequence joins TRBV28 and TRBJ2-2, with D possibly being TRBD1 (6 bases). Trimming shortened V by 9 bases and J by 3 bases, and 8 bases separated the two germline ends. From germline, CDR1 is MDHEN and CDR2 SYDVKM. The length of the CDR3 is 12 residues. CDR3 nucleotides: TGTGCCAGTCAGGGGTACACCGGGGAGCTGTTTTTT. Translation: CASQGYTGELFF.

V gene TRBV5-1 combines with J gene TRBJ1-5, with a possible D match to TRBD1 (5 bases). This CDR3 comprises 13 residues. V lost 4 bases, J lost 3 bases, and 8 bases lay in between. CDR1 is SGHRS and CDR2 is YFSETQ in the germline V gene. The CDR3 DNA reads TGCGCCAGCAGCGGGGGACTCAATCAGCCCCAGCATTTT. Protein sequence: CASSGGLNQPQHF.

This chain links TRBV5-6 with TRBJ2-7; 10 bases are shared with TRBD1. Germline CDR1 and CDR2: SGHDT and YYEEEE. V lost 1 base to trimming and J lost 3 bases; unmatched junction nucleotides: 4. The CDR3 loop spans 15 amino acids. CDR3 DNA: TGTGCCAGCAGCTTGTGGGACAGGGGTTTCTACGAGCAGTACTTC. Its protein product is CASSLWDRGFYEQYF.

With respect to this clone: Different DNA sequences within this sample yield the same CDR3. The chain employs TRBV5-1 and TRBJ1-2, with D possibly being TRBD1 (6 bases). Germline V gene lookup returns CDR1 SGHRS and CDR2 YFSETQ. V was clipped by 1 base and J by 3 bases, with 7 bases between them. The CDR3 sequence is 13 residues long. CDR3 in DNA: TGCGCCAGCAGCTTGTCAGGGGACTATGGCTACACCTTC. This encodes CASSLSGDYGYTF.

This sequence joins TRBV10-3 and TRBJ2-6; TRBD1 agrees at 7 bases. CDR3 length equals 16 residues. Germline CDR1 and CDR2: ENHRY and SYGVKD. With 4 bases clipped from V and 2 bases from J, the junction kept 5 bases outside the gene matches. The CDR3 loop is CAISGYDRAGANVLTF. The CDR3 nucleotides read TGTGCCATCAGTGGGTACGACAGGGCTGGGGCCAACGTCCTGACTTTC.

V is TRBV2 and J is TRBJ2-3; D perhaps matches TRBD1 (6 bases). V was pared by 5 bases and J by 1 base, with 16 bases between. The CDR3 loop spans 16 amino acids. CDR1 is SNHLY, CDR2 FYNNEI, per germline. The CDR3: CASSPRQEKRTDTQYF. CDR3 nucleotides: TGTGCCAGCAGTCCCCGACAGGAAAAACGCACAGATACGCAGTATTTT.

The rearrangement links TRBV3-1 (or the pseudogene TRBV3-2) to TRBJ2-1, with TRBD2 identical over 14 bases. The CDR3 length is 17 residues. With 2 bases clipped from V and 5 bases from J, the junction kept 5 bases outside the gene matches. The germline CDR1 and CDR2 sequences are LGHDT and YNNKEL (reference sequence). CDR3 residues: CASSQRRLAGGNNEQFF. The DNA of the CDR3 is TGTGCCAGCAGCCAACGCCGACTAGCGGGGGGGAACAATGAGCAGTTCTTC.

The chain links TRBV19 to TRBJ1-2, with D possibly being TRBD1 (6 bases). Trimming removed 5 bases at V and 4 bases at J, with 20 bases between. This CDR3 contains 16 residues. Germline V lookup: CDR1 LNHDA, CDR2 SQIVND (reference sequence). The CDR3 is CASSPRIQGSIYGYTF. In DNA form, the CDR3 reads TGTGCCAGTAGTCCCAGAATACAGGGTTCCATCTATGGCTACACCTTC. The full variable domain, in which reference TRBV19 and TRBJ1-2 provide the parts outside the CDR3, is DGGITQSPKYLFRKEGQNVTLSCEQNLNHDAMYWYRQDPGQGLRLIYYSQIVNDFQKGDIAEGYSVSREKKESFPLTVTSAQKNPTAFYLCASSPRIQGSIYGYTFGSGTRLTVV.

The gene calls are TRBV6-5 and TRBJ1-4; D remains unclear. The CDR3 has 12 amino acids. Trimming stripped 5 bases from V and 8 bases from J, with 9 bases between. Germline assignment: CDR1 MNHEY and CDR2 SVGAGI. Here the CDR3 reads CASSREREKLFF. In DNA, the CDR3 is TGTGCCAGCAGTCGGGAACGGGAAAAACTGTTTTTT.

This chain joins TRBV3-1 (or the pseudogene TRBV3-2) and TRBJ1-1, with 7 nucleotides matching TRBD1. Germline lookup yields CDR1 LGHDT and CDR2 YNNKEL (reference sequence). The V segment lost 2 bases and the J segment 4 bases; nucleotides outside the gene matches: 16. The CDR3 covers 18 residues. DNA of the CDR3: TGTGCCAGCAGCCAATCTCACACATCGGGCACAGGGGCCACTGAAGCTTTCTTT. Protein: CASSQSHTSGTGATEAFF.

The genes are TRBV19 and TRBJ1-3, with a tentative D call TRBD1 (6 bases). Germline CDR1 reads LNHDA; CDR2 reads SQIVND (reference sequence). The CDR3 is 15 amino acids. The ends were cut back, 6 bases at V and 2 bases at J, with 14 bases in the middle. DNA for the CDR3: TGTGCCAGTAGCCGCGGACAGATTCCTGGAAACACCATATATTTT. Translation: CASSRGQIPGNTIYF.

In the case of this clone: In the same sample, other DNA sequences code for this CDR3. The V call is TRBV28, the J call TRBJ2-5, with a possible D match to TRBD1 (5 bases). Trimming took 3 bases from V and 0 from J, leaving 8 bases between them. CDR3 size: 14 residues. The germline CDR1 and CDR2 sequences are MDHEN and SYDVKM. The CDR3: CASSLGQYQETQYF. CDR3 sequence (DNA): TGTGCCAGCAGTTTGGGGCAGTACCAAGAGACCCAGTACTTC.

The chain combines TRBV30 with TRBJ2-1; a possible D gene is TRBD2 (6 bases). The V gene's germline CDR1 is GTSNPN and CDR2 SVGIG (reference sequence). The ends were cut back, 5 bases at V and 5 bases at J, with 10 bases in the middle. The CDR3 covers 12 residues. The CDR3: CAWGLANNEQFF. The DNA for the CDR3 is TGTGCCTGGGGGCTAGCGAACAATGAGCAGTTCTTC.

V usage is TRBV16 and J usage is TRBJ2-1; tentative D call: TRBD2 (6 bases). Germline-derived CDR1 and CDR2 are KGHSY and FQNENV. The V gene lost 0 bases and the J gene lost 1 base, with 13 bases spanning the gap. The CDR3 runs to 17 residues. CDR3 region: CASSQSAGSGSYNEQFF. In DNA, the CDR3 is TGTGCCAGCAGCCAATCGGCGGGGTCTGGTTCCTACAATGAGCAGTTCTTC.

This clone has just a few counts. V gene TRBV5-1 combines with J gene TRBJ1-2; the match to TRBD1 covers 9 bases. The CDR3 is 15 amino acids. The V and J ends lost 0 bases and 2 bases, in that order; junction bases with no gene match: 2. Germline V CDR1 and CDR2: SGHRS, YFSETQ. CDR3 in amino acids: CASSLGGTGNYGYTF. CDR3 DNA sequence: TGCGCCAGCAGCTTGGGTGGGACAGGGAACTATGGCTACACCTTC.

A single count supports this clone. The V gene is TRBV3-1 (or the pseudogene TRBV3-2), the J gene TRBJ2-3, with 8 bases fitting TRBD2. V shed 4 bases, J shed 0 bases, and the junction held 6 bases outside the gene matches. CDR1 and CDR2 (germline): LGHDT, YNNKEL (reference sequence). The CDR3 consists of 16 residues. The CDR3: CASSPGVAGSTDTQYF. CDR3 sequence (DNA): TGTGCCAGCAGCCCCGGGGTAGCGGGGAGCACAGATACGCAGTATTTT.

CDR3 region: CASTSLTGELFF. CDR3 nucleotides: TGCGCCAGCACCTCTTTAACCGGGGAGCTGTTTTTT. J is TRBJ2-2 and V is TRBV5-1; D remains ambiguous. Trimming stripped 6 bases from V and 5 bases from J, with 8 bases between. This CDR3 has 12 amino acids. The V gene's germline CDR1 is SGHRS and CDR2 YFSETQ.

The chain couples TRBV6-5 to TRBJ2-7; 9 bases are a match to TRBD1. The germline CDR1 and CDR2 sequences are MNHEY and SVGAGI. V trimming: 6 bases; J trimming: 5 bases; junction bases outside the gene matches: 8. The CDR3 loop spans 14 amino acids. The CDR3 protein is CASSRGQGWNEQYF. The CDR3 region has the DNA TGTGCCAGCAGCCGAGGACAGGGGTGGAACGAGCAGTACTTC.

The chain carries TRBV5-1 and TRBJ2-3; D is uncertain. Trimming shortened V by 2 bases and J by 0 bases, and 4 bases separated the two germline ends. CDR1 and CDR2 from the germline V gene are SGHRS and YFSETQ. The CDR3 runs 13 residues. The CDR3 spells CASSFRSTDTQYF. Here the CDR3 DNA reads TGCGCCAGCAGCTTCCGGAGCACAGATACGCAGTATTTT. Drawing the rest from reference TRBV5-1 and TRBJ2-3, the complete variable domain is KAGVTQTPRYLIKTRGQQVTLSCSPISGHRSVSWYQQTPGQGLQFLFEYFSETQRNKGNFPGRFSGRQFSNSRSEMNVSTLELGDSALYLCASSFRSTDTQYFGPGTRLTVL.

This chain links TRBV27 with TRBJ1-2; no clear D. Germline values: CDR1 MNHEY, CDR2 SMNVEV (reference sequence). With 2 bases removed from V and 2 bases from J, the gap between germline ends came to 6 bases. The CDR3 length is 13 residues. DNA for the CDR3: TGTGCCAGCAGTTTAAACAAGAACTATGGCTACACCTTC. Translated: CASSLNKNYGYTF.

The chain combines TRBV10-1 with TRBJ1-4, with TRBD1 matching 8 bases. The CDR3 totals 14 residues. With V trimmed by 3 bases and J by 11 bases, 8 bases remained unmatched. Germline-derived CDR1 and CDR2 are WNHNN and SYGVQD (reference sequence). Here the CDR3 DNA reads TGCGCCAGCAGTGACCGCCAGGGGGCAACGAAACTGTTTTTT. Protein sequence: CASSDRQGATKLFF.